These 26 T cell receptor beta chains were sequenced from one sample in a study of cytomegalovirus exposure and HLA in healthy donors. With 60 Vbeta and 13 Jbeta primers, the PCR was carried out. Data came from immunoSEQ multiplex PCR; TCRdb stores just in-frame clones and leaves some out. The profile shows 150,000 to 200,000 clones, approximately 79% of them singletons. Sequenced material: PBMCs. All receptors derive from a middle-aged man in good health and CMV-seronegative.

The chain links TRBV30 to TRBJ1-2, with D possibly being TRBD1 (5 bases). The CDR3 is 15 residues long. Per the germline V gene, CDR1 is GTSNPN and CDR2 is SVGIG (reference sequence). The V end lost 2 bases, the J end lost 1 base, and 14 bases lay between the germline ends. The CDR3 region has the DNA TGTGCCTGGAGTATAGGGGCCGACTTTAACTATGGCTACACCTTC. Its translation: CAWSIGADFNYGYTF.

The chain couples TRBV7-2 to TRBJ2-7; 7 nucleotides line up with TRBD2. Trimming at V came to 2 bases and at J to 2 bases, leaving 9 bases not matched to a gene. Germline V gene lookup returns CDR1 SGHTA and CDR2 FQGNSA. The CDR3 spans 16 residues. CDR3 in amino acids: CASSLYGRGSTYEQYF. For the CDR3, the DNA is TGTGCCAGCAGCTTATATGGGAGGGGTTCTACCTACGAGCAGTACTTC. The full variable domain, its missing parts supplied by reference TRBV7-2 and TRBJ2-7, is GAGVSQSPSNKVTEKGKDVELRCDPISGHTALYWYRQSLGQGLEFLIYFQGNSAPDKSGLPSDRFSAERTGGSVSTLTIQRTQQEDSAVYLCASSLYGRGSTYEQYFGPGTRLTVT.

This clone was observed once. The chain combines TRBV14 with TRBJ2-1; 10 bases map to TRBD2. Per the germline V gene, CDR1 is SGHDN and CDR2 is FVKESK. Trimming cost V 3 bases and J 9 bases; bases outside gene matches: 8. The CDR3 loop spans 15 amino acids. The CDR3 region has the DNA TGTGCCAGCAGCCATGGGCTAGCGGGAGTTAGTGAGCAGTTCTTC. Translating gives CASSHGLAGVSEQFF. Full variable domain (outside the CDR3, taken from reference TRBV14 and TRBJ2-1): EAGVTQFPSHSVIEKGQTVTLRCDPISGHDNLYWYRRVMGKEIKFLLHFVKESKQDESGMPNNRFLAERTGGTYSTLKVQPAELEDSGVYFCASSHGLAGVSEQFFGPGTRLTVL.

This sequence joins TRBV27 and TRBJ1-1, with TRBD1 as a possible D gene (5 bases). Germline V lookup: CDR1 MNHEY, CDR2 SMNVEV (reference sequence). The CDR3 totals 15 residues. Between the trimmed V and J ends, which lost 0 bases and 0 bases, there was a span of 8 bases. The DNA of the CDR3 is TGTGCCAGCAGTTTATCGGCAGGGATGAACACTGAAGCTTTCTTT. Translating it yields CASSLSAGMNTEAFF.

The sample holds a few counts of this clone. The chain is built from TRBV5-1 and TRBJ2-5, with 8 bases that match TRBD1. The V gene's germline CDR1 is SGHRS and CDR2 YFSETQ. The CDR3 has 13 amino acids. The J segment lost 4 bases and the V segment lost 6 bases, leaving 5 bases of the junction unmatched. The DNA of the CDR3 is TGCGCCAGCACAGGGGGCTTAGGAGAGACCCAGTACTTC. The encoded protein is CASTGGLGETQYF.

The chain is built from TRBV6-1 and TRBJ1-4, with TRBD1 matching over 10 bases. CDR1 is MNHNS, CDR2 SASEGT, per germline. J lost 6 bases, V lost 5 bases, and 6 bases had no gene match. The CDR3 loop spans 15 amino acids. The CDR3 nucleotides are TGTGCCAGCAGTAACCGGGACAGGGGAGATGAAAAACTGTTTTTT. This gives the protein CASSNRDRGDEKLFF.

This chain connects TRBV5-4 to TRBJ2-7; tentatively, D is TRBD1 (6 bases). CDR1 SGHNT and CDR2 YYREEE come from the germline V gene (reference sequence). The CDR3 sequence is 14 residues long. V was trimmed by 0 bases and J by 7 bases, leaving 14 bases between them. CDR3 nucleotides: TGTGCCAGCAGCTTGGGGGCAGGGGATGGGGAGCAGTACTTC. This gives the protein CASSLGAGDGEQYF.

The V and J genes are TRBV29-1 and TRBJ2-6; the match to TRBD1 covers 7 bases. The V gene end was trimmed by 6 bases and the J gene end by 4 bases; junction bases not matched to a gene: 6. The CDR3 covers 14 residues. Per germline, CDR1 SQVTM and CDR2 ANQGSEA. CDR3 DNA sequence: TGCAGCGTCGCGACAGGGTCCGGGGCCAACGTCCTGACTTTC. Translated, it gives CSVATGSGANVLTF.

The chain uses TRBV7-9 and TRBJ2-2; possibly TRBD1 for D (5 bases). Deletions cut 4 bases from V and 6 bases from J, with 18 bases between. Per the germline V gene, CDR1 is SEHNR and CDR2 is FQNEAQ (reference sequence). This CDR3 is built from 16 residues. The CDR3 DNA follows: TGTGCCAGCAGCTCATTTAAAGGGGCAGGATCCGGGGAGCTGTTTTTT. Translating gives CASSSFKGAGSGELFF.

This clone was observed a handful of times. The chain links TRBV5-1 to TRBJ1-6; 8 bases match TRBD1. J gave up 7 bases and V 0 bases, and 3 bases lay outside the gene matches. Germline CDR1 SGHRS, CDR2 YFSETQ. The CDR3 extends over 15 amino acids. The CDR3 sequence: CASSLGDRTNSPLHF. Here the CDR3 DNA reads TGCGCCAGCAGCTTGGGGGACAGGACCAATTCACCCCTCCACTTT. Drawing the rest from reference TRBV5-1 and TRBJ1-6, the complete variable domain is KAGVTQTPRYLIKTRGQQVTLSCSPISGHRSVSWYQQTPGQGLQFLFEYFSETQRNKGNFPGRFSGRQFSNSRSEMNVSTLELGDSALYLCASSLGDRTNSPLHFGNGTRLTVT.

The chain joins TRBV28 to TRBJ2-7; D gene unclear. The CDR3 is 15 amino acids. Per germline, CDR1 MDHEN and CDR2 SYDVKM. Deletions cut 5 bases from V and 2 bases from J, with 16 bases between. CDR3 loop: CASSTTRRGTYEQYF. CDR3 DNA sequence: TGTGCCAGCAGTACCACCCGTCGCGGTACCTACGAGCAGTACTTC.

V is TRBV18 and J is TRBJ2-2; 10 bases line up with TRBD1. This CDR3 is built from 17 residues. The V gene's germline CDR1 is KGHSH and CDR2 LQKENI. The V segment lost 1 base and the J segment 3 bases; nucleotides outside the gene matches: 5. CDR3 amino acids: CASSPRGQGPYTGELFF. CDR3 sequence (DNA): TGTGCCAGCTCACCACGGGGACAGGGGCCCTACACCGGGGAGCTGTTTTTT.

V usage is TRBV6-1 and J usage is TRBJ1-2; 7 bases fit TRBD1. The germline CDR1 and CDR2 sequences are MNHNS and SASEGT. The CDR3 has 16 residues. The V gene end was trimmed by 0 bases and the J gene end by 7 bases; junction bases not matched to a gene: 11. CDR3 in amino acids: CASSEAHPTGLGGYTF. As DNA, the CDR3 is TGTGCCAGCAGTGAAGCCCACCCGACAGGGCTGGGTGGCTACACCTTC.

The chain couples TRBV5-1 to TRBJ2-1, with 8 bases aligning to TRBD1. The CDR3 consists of 16 residues. V trimming: 4 bases; J trimming: 1 base; junction bases outside the gene matches: 7. Per germline, CDR1 SGHRS and CDR2 YFSETQ. CDR3 region: CASSVQGALSYNEQFF. The DNA of the CDR3 is TGCGCCAGCAGCGTCCAGGGGGCCTTGTCCTACAATGAGCAGTTCTTC.

The chain is built from TRBV7-2 and TRBJ2-5, with a tentative D call TRBD2 (7 bases). The J call may be incorrect, as the DNA end agrees better with TRBJ2-7. The germline gives CDR1 SGHTA, CDR2 FQGNSA. The CDR3 has 16 residues. CDR3: CASSLSVAGAPYEQYF. CDR3 nucleotides: TGTGCCAGCAGCTTAAGCGTCGCGGGGGCCCCCTACGAGCAGTACTTC.

CDR3 residues: CASSDGQGPSFSYGYTF. The CDR3 DNA reads as TGTGCCAGCAGTGACGGACAGGGCCCCTCCTTTTCCTATGGCTACACCTTC. The chain employs TRBV6-1 and TRBJ1-2; 8 bases align to TRBD1. Germline V gene data show CDR1 as MNHNS and CDR2 as SASEGT. The ends lost 3 bases at V and 4 bases at J; junction bases unmatched: 13. CDR3 length equals 17 residues.

The chain is built from TRBV6-1 and TRBJ1-5; the D is unclear. Germline loops: CDR1 MNHNS, CDR2 SASEGT. The CDR3 is 15 amino acids. Between the trimmed V and J ends, which lost 0 bases and 7 bases, there was a span of 13 bases. The CDR3 DNA follows: TGTGCCAGCAGTGAAGCGTTACCGGGGAGACAGCCCCAGCATTTT. Translating it yields CASSEALPGRQPQHF.

The CDR3: CASSPRGGQQETQYF. The CDR3 DNA reads as TGCGCCAGCAGCCCCCGGGGGGGACAGCAAGAGACCCAGTACTTC. The chain combines TRBV4-1 with TRBJ2-5, with a possible D match to TRBD2 (8 bases). V was trimmed by 4 bases and J by 2 bases, leaving 14 bases between them. This CDR3 region has 15 residues. Per germline, CDR1 MGHRA and CDR2 YSYEKL.

This clone was recorded once. V is TRBV5-1 and J is TRBJ2-1, with D perhaps TRBD1 (5 bases). The germline V and J ends were trimmed by 2 bases and 4 bases, with 10 bases remaining between them. The germline gives CDR1 SGHRS, CDR2 YFSETQ. The CDR3 loop spans 14 amino acids. The CDR3: CASSLTGAYNEQFF. CDR3 sequence (DNA): TGCGCCAGCAGCTTAACAGGAGCTTACAATGAGCAGTTCTTC.

The chain has TRBV5-5 and TRBJ1-2; TRBD1 is a possible D gene (5 bases). Trimming took 1 base from V and 1 from J, leaving 11 bases between them. In germline, CDR1 is SGHKS, CDR2 YYEKEE (reference sequence). The CDR3 runs 15 residues. CDR3 amino acids: CASSLTTVFNYGYTF. The CDR3 DNA reads as TGTGCCAGCAGCTTGACGACAGTCTTTAACTATGGCTACACCTTC.

About this clone: At one end, the junction sequence differs from germline, possibly due to a read error. The chain links TRBV5-1 to TRBJ2-6, with D maybe TRBD1 (8 bases). The CDR3 consists of 20 residues. Germline V gives CDR1 SGHRS, CDR2 YFSETQ. The CDR3 protein is CASSLGREDRVLSGANGLTF. The DNA for the CDR3 is TGCGCCAGCAGCTTAGGGAGGGAGGACAGGGTTCTCTCTGGGGCCAACGGCCTGACTTTC.

In DNA form, the CDR3 reads TGTGCCAGCGCTCTGGACGGGGGAAACCAAGAGACCCAGTACTTC. It yields the protein CASALDGGNQETQYF. This chain links TRBV6-6 with TRBJ2-5; D is perhaps TRBD2 (6 bases). The germline gives CDR1 MNHNY, CDR2 SVGAGI (reference sequence). V lost 8 bases, J lost 0 bases, and 16 bases lay in between. The CDR3 contains 15 residues.

The chain couples TRBV5-1 to TRBJ2-1, with 10 bases matching TRBD2. V lost 4 bases, J lost 0 bases, and 7 bases stayed unmatched. There are 17 residues in the CDR3. Germline CDR1 and CDR2: SGHRS and YFSETQ. CDR3 coding DNA: TGCGCCAGCAGCCCATCTACTAGCGGGACCTCCTACAATGAGCAGTTCTTC. This codes for CASSPSTSGTSYNEQFF.

The genes are TRBV29-1 and TRBJ2-3, with a possible D match to TRBD2 (5 bases). V dropped 6 bases and J dropped 4 bases, with 11 bases sitting between them. The CDR3 covers 12 residues. Germline-derived CDR1 and CDR2 are SQVTM and ANQGSEA. This CDR3 reads CSVLLVPDTQYF. The CDR3 bases are TGCAGCGTGCTACTAGTCCCAGATACGCAGTATTTT.

The genes are TRBV5-4 and TRBJ2-5; D might be TRBD1 (6 bases). Near its end, the DNA agrees better with TRBJ2-7, so the J call may be wrong. CDR3 size: 15 residues. The germline CDR1 and CDR2 sequences are SGHNT and YYREEE (reference sequence). The CDR3 nucleotides are TGTGCCAGCAGCCCGACCCAGGGGCCTCCCTACGAGCAGTACTTC. Amino acid sequence: CASSPTQGPPYEQYF.

This clone was recorded once. The V gene is TRBV6-6, the J gene TRBJ2-1; 11 nucleotides match TRBD2. Germline V gene data show CDR1 as MNHNY and CDR2 as SVGAGI (reference sequence). V gave up 0 bases and J gave up 7 bases; unmatched junction bases: 5. The CDR3 has 16 amino acids. CDR3 sequence reads: CASSYSGTSGLNEQFF. For the CDR3, the DNA is TGTGCCAGCAGTTACTCTGGGACTAGCGGACTGAATGAGCAGTTCTTC.